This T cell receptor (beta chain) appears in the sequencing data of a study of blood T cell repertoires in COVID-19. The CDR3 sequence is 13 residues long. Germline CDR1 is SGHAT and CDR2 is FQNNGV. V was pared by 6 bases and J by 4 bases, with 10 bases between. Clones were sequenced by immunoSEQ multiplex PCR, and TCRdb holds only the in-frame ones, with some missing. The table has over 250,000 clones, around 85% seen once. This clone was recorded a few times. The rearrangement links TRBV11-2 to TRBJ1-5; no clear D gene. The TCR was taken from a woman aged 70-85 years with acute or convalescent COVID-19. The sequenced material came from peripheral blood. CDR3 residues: CASSVSPNQPQHF. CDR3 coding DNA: TGTGCCAGCAGTGTGAGTCCTAATCAGCCCCAGCATTTT.